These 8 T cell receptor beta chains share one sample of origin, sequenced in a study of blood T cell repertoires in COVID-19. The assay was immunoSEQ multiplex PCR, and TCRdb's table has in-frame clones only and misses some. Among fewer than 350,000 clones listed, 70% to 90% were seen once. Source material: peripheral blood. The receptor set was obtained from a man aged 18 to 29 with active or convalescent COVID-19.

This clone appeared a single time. This chain's CDR3 is CASSYSTVQAMNTEAFF. DNA for the CDR3: TGTGCCAGCAGTTACTCGACCGTGCAGGCCATGAACACTGAAGCTTTCTTT. The V gene is TRBV27, the J gene TRBJ1-1; D ambiguous. V was trimmed by 4 bases and J by 0 bases, leaving 18 bases between them. Germline V lookup: CDR1 MNHEY, CDR2 SMNVEV (reference sequence). This CDR3 has 17 residues.

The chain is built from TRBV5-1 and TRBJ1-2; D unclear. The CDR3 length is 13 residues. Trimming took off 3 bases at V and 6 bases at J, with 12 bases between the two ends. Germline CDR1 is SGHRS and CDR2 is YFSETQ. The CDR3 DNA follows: TGCGCCAGCAGCTCGGAGGCCCCTCATGGCTACACCTTC. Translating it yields CASSSEAPHGYTF. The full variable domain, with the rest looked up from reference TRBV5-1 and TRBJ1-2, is KAGVTQTPRYLIKTRGQQVTLSCSPISGHRSVSWYQQTPGQGLQFLFEYFSETQRNKGNFPGRFSGRQFSNSRSEMNVSTLELGDSALYLCASSSEAPHGYTFGSGTRLTVV.

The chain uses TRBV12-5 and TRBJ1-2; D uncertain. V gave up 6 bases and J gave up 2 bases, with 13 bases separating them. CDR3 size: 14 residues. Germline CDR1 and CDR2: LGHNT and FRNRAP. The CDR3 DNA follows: TGTGCTAGTGGATCGACACCACTCAACTATGGCTACACCTTC. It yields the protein CASGSTPLNYGYTF.

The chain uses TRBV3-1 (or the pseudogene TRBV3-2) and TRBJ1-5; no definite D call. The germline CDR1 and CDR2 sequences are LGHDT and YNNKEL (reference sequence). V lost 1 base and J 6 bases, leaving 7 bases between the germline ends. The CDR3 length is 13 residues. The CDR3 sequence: CASSQGPSQPQHF. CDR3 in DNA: TGTGCCAGCAGCCAAGGGCCATCTCAGCCCCAGCATTTT.

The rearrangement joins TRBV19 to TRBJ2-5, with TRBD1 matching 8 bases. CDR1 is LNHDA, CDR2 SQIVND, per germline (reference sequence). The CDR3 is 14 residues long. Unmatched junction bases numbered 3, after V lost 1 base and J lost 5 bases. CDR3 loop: CASSIGRGLETQYF. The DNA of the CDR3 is TGTGCCAGTAGTATAGGCAGGGGGCTTGAGACCCAGTACTTC.

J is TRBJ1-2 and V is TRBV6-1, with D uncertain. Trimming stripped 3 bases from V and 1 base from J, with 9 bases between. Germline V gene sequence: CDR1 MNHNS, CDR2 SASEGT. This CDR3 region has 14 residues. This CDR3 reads CASSDRPGNYGYTF. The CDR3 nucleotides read TGTGCCAGCAGTGACCGCCCGGGTAACTATGGCTACACCTTC.

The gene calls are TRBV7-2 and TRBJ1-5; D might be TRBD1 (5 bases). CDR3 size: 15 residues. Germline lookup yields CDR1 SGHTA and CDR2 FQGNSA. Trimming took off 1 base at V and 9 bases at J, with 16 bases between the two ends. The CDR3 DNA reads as TGTGCCAGCAGCTTAGATGGGGCAACGATAGTGCCCCAGCATTTT. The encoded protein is CASSLDGATIVPQHF.

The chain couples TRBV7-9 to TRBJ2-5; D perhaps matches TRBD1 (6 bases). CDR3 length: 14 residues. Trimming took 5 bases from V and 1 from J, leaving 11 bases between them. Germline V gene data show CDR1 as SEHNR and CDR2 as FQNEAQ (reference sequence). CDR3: CASSPTGLQETQYF. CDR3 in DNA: TGTGCCAGCAGCCCTACAGGGCTCCAAGAGACCCAGTACTTC.